Listed here are 27 T cell receptor beta chains from one sample, sequenced in a study of blood T cell repertoires in COVID-19. Assay used: immunoSEQ multiplex PCR; TCRdb lists only in-frame clones, some missing. The sample lists 190,000 or so clones, 78% occurring once. Source material: peripheral blood. The receptors were sampled from an elderly woman with active or convalescent COVID-19.

This clone was counted a few times. The genes are TRBV19 and TRBJ1-5; D perhaps matches TRBD1 (6 bases). The germline V and J ends were trimmed by 1 base and 6 bases, with 19 bases remaining between them. From germline, CDR1 is LNHDA and CDR2 SQIVND (reference sequence). This CDR3 comprises 17 residues. The CDR3 region has the DNA TGTGCCAGTAGTATAGGTGGGGGAGCGGGGGCAGGTCAGCCCCAGCATTTT. Translated, it gives CASSIGGGAGAGQPQHF.

V is TRBV28 and J is TRBJ2-2, with 9 positions matching TRBD1. The germline CDR1 and CDR2 sequences are MDHEN and SYDVKM. V lost 5 bases to trimming and J lost 6 bases; unmatched junction nucleotides: 7. This CDR3 is 15 amino acids long. CDR3: CASSPDRGIAGELFF. CDR3 DNA sequence: TGTGCCAGCAGTCCCGACAGGGGGATAGCCGGGGAGCTGTTTTTT.

This clone was counted only a few times. The rearrangement uses TRBV4-2 and TRBJ2-3; 9 nucleotides match TRBD2. This CDR3 has 16 amino acids. In germline, CDR1 is LGHNA, CDR2 YNFKEQ. Unmatched junction bases numbered 6, after V lost 1 base and J lost 4 bases. Here the CDR3 DNA reads TGTGCCAGCAGCCAAGCGATAGCGGGGGTCTCAGATACGCAGTATTTT. Encoded protein: CASSQAIAGVSDTQYF.

The chain employs TRBV19 and TRBJ1-5, with D possibly TRBD1 on 6 matching bases. Germline loops: CDR1 LNHDA, CDR2 SQIVND (reference sequence). The CDR3 is 15 amino acids. The ends were cut back, 5 bases at V and 0 bases at J, with 11 bases in the middle. The CDR3 DNA reads TGTGCCAGTAGTTCTGACAGGTATAGCAATCAGCCCCAGCATTTT. It yields the protein CASSSDRYSNQPQHF.

This clone occurred a few times. Here the CDR3 DNA reads TGCGCCAGCAGCTTGGGTCAGGGGGCAGTTGAAAAACTGTTTTTT. Amino acid sequence: CASSLGQGAVEKLFF. V usage is TRBV5-1 and J usage is TRBJ1-4, with TRBD1 identical over 8 bases. CDR3 length: 15 amino acids. The germline V gene encodes CDR1 SGHRS and CDR2 YFSETQ. V shed 0 bases and J 7 bases; nucleotides not matched to a gene: 5.

This clone was counted a few times. This chain connects TRBV7-6 to TRBJ1-2, with 9 bases that match TRBD1. This CDR3 has 14 amino acids. J lost 6 bases, V lost 3 bases, and 5 bases had no gene match. Germline loops: CDR1 SGHVS, CDR2 FNYEAQ. Here the CDR3 DNA reads TGTGCCAGCAGCTTGGGACAGGGTGTTGATGGCTACACCTTC. It encodes CASSLGQGVDGYTF.

This chain uses TRBV24-1 with TRBJ2-2; D call uncertain. Germline V gene data show CDR1 as KGHDR and CDR2 as SFDVKD. V was shortened by 3 bases and J by 4 bases, with 8 bases between the two germline ends. This CDR3 has 14 residues. The CDR3 DNA is TGTGCCACCAGTGATACGGTCACCACCGGGGAGCTGTTTTTT. This sequence encodes CATSDTVTTGELFF.

The genes are TRBV7-9 and TRBJ1-2, with 12 bases that match TRBD1. The length of the CDR3 is 17 residues. The J segment lost 5 bases and the V segment lost 1 base, leaving 8 bases of the junction unmatched. Germline loops: CDR1 SEHNR, CDR2 FQNEAQ (reference sequence). The CDR3 DNA sequence: TGTGCCAGCAGCTTAGTAGGGGGACAGGGGGCGCCGTATGGCTACACCTTC. Translating gives CASSLVGGQGAPYGYTF.

Only a few counts were recorded for this clone. This rearrangement joins TRBV4-3 to TRBJ1-5; D ambiguous. Germline V gene lookup returns CDR1 LGHNA and CDR2 YSLEER. This CDR3 is 13 amino acids long. V was clipped by 2 bases and J by 6 bases, with 8 bases between them. CDR3 nucleotide sequence: TGCGCCAGCAGCCAAAATTTCGGTCAGCCCCAGCATTTT. Translating it yields CASSQNFGQPQHF.

The rearrangement uses TRBV28 and TRBJ1-2, with D possibly matching TRBD1 (6 bases). The CDR3 covers 14 residues. The V end was cut by 3 bases, the J end by 6 bases, with 14 bases between. In germline, CDR1 is MDHEN, CDR2 SYDVKM. The CDR3 sequence is CASSLSTGKNGYTF. CDR3 bases: TGTGCCAGCAGTTTGAGCACAGGGAAGAATGGCTACACCTTC.

The gene calls are TRBV9 and TRBJ2-3, with a tentative D call TRBD1 (5 bases). The CDR3 spans 16 residues. V was clipped by 2 bases and J by 0 bases, with 13 bases between them. Germline CDR1 reads SGDLS; CDR2 reads YYNGEE. DNA of the CDR3: TGTGCCAGCAGCGTGCTAGACAGATCTAGCACAGATACGCAGTATTTT. Translating it yields CASSVLDRSSTDTQYF.

In its sample, this clone was seen a few times. The gene calls are TRBV6-1 and TRBJ2-7, with a weak D call TRBD1 (6 bases). The V end lost 2 bases, the J end lost 9 bases, and 17 bases lay between the germline ends. There are 14 residues in the CDR3. The germline V gene encodes CDR1 MNHNS and CDR2 SASEGT. CDR3 in DNA: TGTGCCAGCAGTGAAACAAGAGGGAGAGGGGGGCAGTACTTC. Protein sequence: CASSETRGRGGQYF.

This chain connects TRBV15 to TRBJ1-5; no clear D. CDR3 length: 15 amino acids. Germline CDR1 is LNHNV and CDR2 is YYDKDF (reference sequence). Trimming took off 0 bases at V and 6 bases at J, with 12 bases between the two ends. CDR3 in amino acids: CATSREPKAGQPQHF. CDR3 bases: TGTGCCACCAGCAGAGAACCCAAAGCAGGTCAGCCCCAGCATTTT.

The rearrangement links TRBV3-1 (or the pseudogene TRBV3-2) to TRBJ2-3, with 10 bases identical to TRBD2. V lost 1 base, J lost 5 bases, and 9 bases stayed unmatched. Germline V gene data show CDR1 as LGHDT and CDR2 as YNNKEL (reference sequence). This CDR3 contains 17 residues. CDR3: CASSQGYPSGGRDTQYF. In nucleotides, the CDR3 is TGTGCCAGCAGCCAAGGGTACCCTAGCGGGGGAAGAGATACGCAGTATTTT.

This clone has more than one count but fewer than ten. CDR3 nucleotides: TGTGCCAGCAGCCCCTTCCCGTCGGGGGATCTAGCCAAAAACATTCAGTACTTC. It yields the protein CASSPFPSGDLAKNIQYF. V gene TRBV11-2 combines with J gene TRBJ2-4, with D perhaps matching TRBD2 (6 bases). The CDR3 has 18 residues. Per germline, CDR1 SGHAT and CDR2 FQNNGV. The V end lost 5 bases, the J end lost 0 bases, and 20 bases lay between the germline ends.

The chain employs TRBV19 and TRBJ1-4; tentative D call: TRBD1 (5 bases). The germline V gene encodes CDR1 LNHDA and CDR2 SQIVND (reference sequence). This CDR3 is 16 amino acids long. V was clipped by 5 bases and J by 0 bases, with 13 bases between them. The CDR3 region is CASSLLRVATNEKLFF. DNA for the CDR3: TGTGCCAGTAGTCTCCTCAGGGTTGCAACTAATGAAAAACTGTTTTTT. The full variable domain, completed using reference TRBV19 and TRBJ1-4, is DGGITQSPKYLFRKEGQNVTLSCEQNLNHDAMYWYRQDPGQGLRLIYYSQIVNDFQKGDIAEGYSVSREKKESFPLTVTSAQKNPTAFYLCASSLLRVATNEKLFFGSGTQLSVL.

The gene calls are TRBV4-2 and TRBJ2-2; D unclear. The CDR3 consists of 16 residues. Trimming cost V 1 base and J 2 bases, with 11 bases left between them. Germline V gene lookup returns CDR1 LGHNA and CDR2 YNFKEQ. The chain's CDR3 is CASSQGAAVNTGELFF. The CDR3, as DNA: TGTGCCAGCAGCCAAGGTGCGGCAGTAAACACCGGGGAGCTGTTTTTT.

The J gene is TRBJ2-7, the V gene TRBV5-1; 9 bases line up with TRBD2. The CDR3 has 16 amino acids. V was clipped by 0 bases and J by 1 base; unmatched bases: 5. CDR1 SGHRS and CDR2 YFSETQ come from the germline V gene. The DNA for the CDR3 is TGCGCCAGCAGCTTGGGGACTAGCGCCGTGTCCTACGAGCAGTACTTC. It yields the protein CASSLGTSAVSYEQYF.

The chain links TRBV6-5 to TRBJ2-7; D is possibly TRBD2 (5 bases). Germline lookup yields CDR1 MNHEY and CDR2 SVGAGI. Deletions cut 0 bases from V and 4 bases from J, with 7 bases between. The CDR3 extends over 13 amino acids. The CDR3 here is CASSYSAGYEQYF. CDR3 nucleotide sequence: TGTGCCAGCAGTTACTCGGCGGGTTACGAGCAGTACTTC.

This rearrangement joins TRBV18 to TRBJ1-6; D not certain. Germline-derived CDR1 and CDR2 are KGHSH and LQKENI. The V end was cut by 0 bases, the J end by 10 bases, with 13 bases between. The CDR3 consists of 15 residues. The DNA for the CDR3 is TGTGCCAGCTCACCACCGAATGCTCCTATCTCACCCCTCCACTTT. The encoded protein is CASSPPNAPISPLHF.

The chain joins TRBV19 to TRBJ2-5; 11 bases match TRBD2. The V segment lost 5 bases and the J segment 5 bases; nucleotides outside the gene matches: 10. Germline CDR1 and CDR2: LNHDA and SQIVND (reference sequence). The length of the CDR3 is 16 residues. The CDR3 sequence: CASSLGSGGAGETQYF. CDR3 nucleotides: TGTGCCAGTAGTTTAGGTAGCGGGGGGGCGGGTGAGACCCAGTACTTC.

J is TRBJ2-7 and V is TRBV4-1; 8 bases are a match to TRBD1. Losses at the gene ends were 3 bases for V and 6 bases for J; bases not matched to a gene: 10. The CDR3 extends over 15 amino acids. Germline CDR1 reads MGHRA; CDR2 reads YSYEKL. CDR3 in amino acids: CASSQQTIRGLEQYF. As DNA, the CDR3 is TGCGCCAGCAGCCAGCAAACCATCAGGGGGCTCGAGCAGTACTTC.

This rearrangement joins TRBV13 to TRBJ1-2, with D tentatively TRBD1 (6 bases). V shed 5 bases and J shed 2 bases, with 9 bases lying between them. There are 13 residues in the CDR3. The germline CDR1 and CDR2 sequences are PRHDT and FYEKMQ (reference sequence). The CDR3: CASSLGTNYGYTF. Here the CDR3 DNA reads TGTGCCAGCAGCCTTGGGACAAACTATGGCTACACCTTC.

The V gene is TRBV12-3 or TRBV12-4, the J gene TRBJ1-3; D unclear. The CDR3 spans 12 residues. V lost 9 bases, J lost 4 bases, and 10 bases lay in between. CDR3 nucleotide sequence: TGTGCCAGTCATTCGGGGGGAAACACCATATATTTT. This gives the protein CASHSGGNTIYF.

This clone has only one observation. The chain has TRBV27 and TRBJ2-3, with D perhaps TRBD2 (5 bases). The germline V and J ends were trimmed by 4 bases and 10 bases, with 15 bases remaining between them. Germline CDR1 reads MNHEY; CDR2 reads SMNVEV (reference sequence). CDR3 length equals 13 residues. This CDR3 reads CASSSTLGGSQYF. CDR3 sequence (DNA): TGTGCCAGCAGTTCGACTCTAGGCGGGTCGCAGTATTTT.

The count of this clone is one. CDR3 amino acids: CASSLGGTGNTYEQYF. CDR3 DNA sequence: TGCGCCAGCAGCTTGGGAGGGACAGGGAACACCTACGAGCAGTACTTC. The chain uses TRBV5-1 and TRBJ2-7, with 9 bases fitting TRBD1. The ends lost 0 bases at V and 2 bases at J; junction bases unmatched: 6. Germline-derived CDR1 and CDR2 are SGHRS and YFSETQ. The CDR3 loop spans 16 amino acids.

The chain employs TRBV19 and TRBJ2-7; D is undetermined. The V gene lost 3 bases and the J gene lost 0 bases, with 12 bases spanning the gap. The CDR3 consists of 15 residues. Germline loops: CDR1 LNHDA, CDR2 SQIVND (reference sequence). CDR3 in amino acids: CASSIRHQSSYEQYF. In DNA, the CDR3 is TGTGCCAGTAGTATCCGACACCAAAGCTCCTACGAGCAGTACTTC.